This TCR beta chain was identified during a study of T-cell reconstitution after alpha-beta-depleted transplantation in children. Study-level points and caveats: The origin of alpha-beta T cells about two months after transplant was reportedly several hundred expanded graft clones. Surviving recipient T cells and intrathymic progenitors accounted for some patients' high TCRbeta diversity at day 60.

The TCRbeta library incorporated unique molecular identifiers. Using its own MiXCR run on the PCR reads, TCRdb lists one record per CDR3 protein. Of around 670,000 distinct CDR3 sequences in the sample, around 13% are singletons; the top ten hold around 0.79%. This clonotype was seen a few times. Its antigen is as yet unknown. The V and J ends lost 0 bases and 2 bases respectively, with 9 bases between them. In germline, CDR1 is SGHRS, CDR2 YFSETQ. The length of the CDR3 is 14 residues. The V gene is TRBV5-1, the J gene TRBJ2-7; no definite D call. The source of this sequence is a girl aged 2 to 9 with congenital amegakaryocytic thrombocytopenia, due to receive a stem cell transplant. The sample consisted of PBMCs, taken before TCRalphabeta/CD19-depleted stem cell transplant. Here the CDR3 reads CASSLEGDTYEQYF. The CDR3, as DNA: TGCGCCAGCAGCTTGGAAGGCGATACCTACGAGCAGTACTTC.